These T cell receptor beta chains were read from a single sample in a study of CD8+CD57+ T cells in acquired aplastic anemia. TCRdb re-called the reads through MiXCR, storing one row per CDR3 protein. The table records more than 150,000 distinct CDR3 sequences, roughly half of them present only once. Sequenced: sorted CD4+, CD8+, or CD8+CD57+ T cells (not recorded which) from PBMCs. The source of these receptors is a human donor with aplastic anemia. Both conserved end residues are part of each CDR3. A D gene is named only where the DNA matches it firmly. Clone size, where shown, is once, few, many, or a class for clones that have expanded.

J gene	clone size	V gene	D gene	CDR3 protein	CDR3 DNA
TRBJ1-4	many	TRBV7-2	.	CASSLRTDEKLFF	TGTGCCAGCAGCTTAAGGACGGATGAAAAACTGTTTTTT
TRBJ1-2	many	TRBV24-1	.	CATSDSGFYGYTF	TGTGCCACCAGTGACTCCGGGTTTTATGGCTACACCTTC
TRBJ2-1	.	TRBV20-1	TRBD2	CSARDGTRWYNEQFF	TGCAGTGCTAGAGACGGGACTAGGTGGTACAATGAGCAGTTCTTC
TRBJ2-3	many	TRBV25-1	.	CATAPAGHGTDTQYF	TGTGCCACAGCCCCGGCGGGACATGGAACAGATACGCAGTATTTT
TRBJ2-5	.	TRBV29-1	TRBD2	CSAGTITSPGETQYF	TGCAGCGCCGGGACTATTACCTCCCCCGGGGAGACCCAGTACTTC
TRBJ2-5	many	TRBV20-1	.	CSASRTVEETQYF	TGCAGTGCTAGCCGGACGGTGGAAGAGACCCAGTACTTC
TRBJ1-4	.	TRBV10-1	.	CAKYWSNEKLFF	TGCGCCAAATACTGGAGTAATGAAAAACTGTTTTTT
TRBJ1-6	.	TRBV7-8	.	CASSPGGASPLHF	TGTGCCAGCAGCCCCGGGGGGGCCTCACCCCTCCACTTT
TRBJ2-1	few	TRBV10-3	TRBD2	CAIGAAGGNEQFF	TGTGCCATCGGGGCAGCGGGGGGCAATGAGCAGTTCTTC
TRBJ2-1	many	TRBV9	.	CASSVGSGDYNEQFF	TGTGCCAGCAGCGTAGGATCGGGAGATTACAATGAGCAGTTCTTC
TRBJ1-1	.	TRBV27	.	CASSLRVGNTEAFF	TGTGCCAGCAGTTTAAGAGTAGGGAACACTGAAGCTTTCTTT
TRBJ2-2	few	TRBV10-3	.	CAISAGAGELFF	TGTGCCATCAGTGCGGGGGCCGGGGAGCTGTTTTTT
TRBJ1-5	few	TRBV6-1	TRBD1	CASRPGQGGNQPQHF	TGTGCCAGCAGACCTGGACAGGGAGGCAATCAGCCCCAGCATTTT
TRBJ1-2	many	TRBV4-1	.	CASSQDRPGYGYTF	TGCGCCAGCAGCCAAGATCGCCCGGGCTATGGCTACACCTTC
TRBJ2-1	many	TRBV9	.	CASSVEDFYNEQFF	TGTGCCAGCAGCGTAGAAGACTTTTACAATGAGCAGTTCTTC
TRBJ2-3	many	TRBV9	TRBD2	CASSPLAGGASTGDTQYF	TGTGCCAGCAGCCCCCTAGCGGGAGGCGCATCCACGGGAGATACGCAGTATTTT
TRBJ1-3	.	TRBV20-1	.	CSARDPVGLGNTIYF	TGCAGTGCTAGAGACCCGGTGGGTCTTGGAAACACCATATATTTT
TRBJ1-2	.	TRBV10-2	.	CASNTRRGLMDYGYTF	TGCGCCAGCAATACTAGGCGGGGGCTCATGGACTATGGCTACACCTTC
TRBJ2-1	few	TRBV6-2/TRBV6-3	.	CASSRRDGNNEQFF	TGTGCCAGCAGCCGAAGGGACGGGAACAATGAGCAGTTCTTC
TRBJ1-1	.	TRBV9	.	CDSSPMSTEAFF	TGTGACAGCAGCCCGATGAGCACTGAAGCTTTCTTT
TRBJ2-7	.	TRBV19	TRBD1	CASSIASGQGYEQYF	TGTGCCAGTAGTATAGCTTCCGGACAGGGCTACGAGCAGTACTTC
TRBJ2-3	.	TRBV6-4	.	CASSEQGGGGDTQYF	TGTGCCAGCAGTGAGCAAGGGGGGGGCGGAGATACGCAGTATTTT
TRBJ1-2	.	TRBV11-2	.	CASSLGGGQTSNYGYTF	TGTGCCAGCAGCTTAGGGGGGGGACAAACCTCCAACTATGGCTACACCTTC
TRBJ1-6	.	TRBV2	.	CASLGDYNSPLHF	TGTGCCAGCTTAGGAGATTATAATTCACCCCTCCACTTT
TRBJ2-7	.	TRBV5-1	TRBD1	CASSPGTGGSYEQYF	TGCGCCAGCAGCCCAGGGACAGGGGGTAGCTACGAGCAGTACTTC
TRBJ2-1	.	TRBV20-1	.	CSARLDSELGYNEQFF	TGCAGTGCTAGGTTAGATAGCGAACTGGGATACAATGAGCAGTTCTTC
TRBJ1-2	.	TRBV25-1	.	CASKGRRKYGYTF	TGTGCCAGCAAAGGCAGGAGAAAGTATGGCTACACCTTC
TRBJ2-7	.	TRBV19	TRBD2	CASSPTGGRGYEQYF	TGTGCCAGTAGTCCCACGGGAGGGAGGGGCTACGAGCAGTACTTC
TRBJ2-7	many	TRBV9	TRBD2	CATSPGLAGGPGSYEQYF	TGTGCCACCTCACCGGGGCTAGCGGGAGGGCCCGGGTCCTACGAGCAGTACTTC
TRBJ1-5	.	TRBV20-1	.	CSAREQGTAQPQHF	TGCAGTGCTAGAGAGCAGGGCACGGCCCAGCCCCAGCATTTT
TRBJ2-7	many	TRBV12-3/TRBV12-4	TRBD2	CASSRTSGSLRVSYEQYF	TGTGCCAGCAGCAGGACTAGCGGGAGTTTAAGGGTCTCCTACGAGCAGTACTTC
TRBJ2-7	.	TRBV7-2	.	CASSLVGRRSYEQYF	TGTGCCAGCAGCTTAGTGGGGAGGCGCTCCTACGAGCAGTACTTC
TRBJ1-6	once	TRBV4-1	.	CASSQEGAGLRNSPLHF	TGCGCCAGCAGCCAAGAAGGGGCGGGCCTACGGAATTCACCCCTCCACTTT
TRBJ1-5	.	TRBV19	TRBD1	CASTKGTGGFSDQPQHF	TGTGCCAGTACCAAAGGGACAGGGGGGTTCAGTGATCAGCCCCAGCATTTT
TRBJ2-3	few	TRBV7-2	.	CASSWVGGTQYF	TGTGCCAGCAGCTGGGTGGGTGGGACGCAGTATTTT
TRBJ2-3	.	TRBV11-2	TRBD2	CASSLGGSLDTQYF	TGTGCCAGCAGCTTAGGCGGGAGTTTGGATACGCAGTATTTT
TRBJ2-5	.	TRBV5-5	.	CASSPGPRETQYF	TGTGCCAGCAGCCCCGGACCGCGAGAGACCCAGTACTTC
TRBJ1-2	.	TRBV5-1	.	CASSLTEAYGYTF	TGCGCCAGCAGCTTGACAGAGGCCTATGGCTACACCTTC
TRBJ1-6	.	TRBV24-1	.	CATSDSRRSSYNSPLHF	TGTGCCACCAGTGATTCACGGCGGAGCTCCTATAATTCACCCCTCCACTTT
TRBJ2-3	few	TRBV27	.	CASSLVGSRTDTQYF	TGTGCCAGCAGTTTAGTTGGGAGTAGGACAGATACGCAGTATTTT
TRBJ2-7	.	TRBV29-1	.	CSGLTGSEQYF	TGCAGCGGGCTAACAGGGTCCGAGCAGTACTTC
TRBJ2-7	few	TRBV18	.	CASSPTTDYEQYF	TGTGCCAGCTCACCAACAACAGATTACGAGCAGTACTTC
TRBJ1-5	.	TRBV29-1	.	CSVGGTPQHF	TGCAGCGTTGGCGGGACGCCCCAGCATTTT
TRBJ1-2	once	TRBV7-2	.	CAIKSGGGYTF	TGTGCCATCAAGTCGGGAGGTGGCTACACCTTC
TRBJ1-5	many	TRBV7-2	.	CASSLVGWGGSNQPQHF	TGTGCCAGCAGCTTAGTGGGGTGGGGGGGGAGCAATCAGCCCCAGCATTTT
TRBJ1-2	many	TRBV11-2	TRBD1	CASSSRGGHGYTF	TGTGCCAGCAGCTCGAGAGGGGGCCATGGCTACACCTTC
TRBJ2-5	many	TRBV20-1	.	CSARRQAQTQYF	TGCAGTGCTAGAAGACAGGCCCAGACCCAGTACTTC
TRBJ1-5	.	TRBV19	.	CASRQGLSNQPQHF	TGTGCCAGTAGGCAGGGGTTGAGCAATCAGCCCCAGCATTTT
TRBJ2-5	once	TRBV20-1	.	CSASGGRETQYF	TGCAGTGCTAGCGGGGGGCGAGAGACCCAGTACTTC
TRBJ1-3	.	TRBV6-1	.	CASRFRHHSGNTIYF	TGTGCCAGCAGGTTCCGGCACCACTCTGGAAACACCATATATTTT
TRBJ2-1	few	TRBV2	.	CASTWNNEQFF	TGTGCCAGCACTTGGAACAATGAGCAGTTCTTC
TRBJ2-1	few	TRBV6-5	.	CASSYSREGPGDEQFF	TGTGCCAGCAGTTACTCGAGAGAGGGACCGGGTGATGAGCAGTTCTTC
TRBJ2-7	few	TRBV10-3	TRBD2	CASRPGGSYEQYF	TGTGCCTCGAGACCGGGGGGCTCCTACGAGCAGTACTTC
TRBJ1-3	many	TRBV7-2	.	CASSRRSSGNTIYF	TGTGCCAGCAGCCGCAGGAGCTCTGGAAACACCATATATTTT
TRBJ2-7	.	TRBV12-5	.	CASGIRGARSGQYF	TGTGCTAGCGGCATACGGGGGGCTCGATCAGGGCAGTACTTC